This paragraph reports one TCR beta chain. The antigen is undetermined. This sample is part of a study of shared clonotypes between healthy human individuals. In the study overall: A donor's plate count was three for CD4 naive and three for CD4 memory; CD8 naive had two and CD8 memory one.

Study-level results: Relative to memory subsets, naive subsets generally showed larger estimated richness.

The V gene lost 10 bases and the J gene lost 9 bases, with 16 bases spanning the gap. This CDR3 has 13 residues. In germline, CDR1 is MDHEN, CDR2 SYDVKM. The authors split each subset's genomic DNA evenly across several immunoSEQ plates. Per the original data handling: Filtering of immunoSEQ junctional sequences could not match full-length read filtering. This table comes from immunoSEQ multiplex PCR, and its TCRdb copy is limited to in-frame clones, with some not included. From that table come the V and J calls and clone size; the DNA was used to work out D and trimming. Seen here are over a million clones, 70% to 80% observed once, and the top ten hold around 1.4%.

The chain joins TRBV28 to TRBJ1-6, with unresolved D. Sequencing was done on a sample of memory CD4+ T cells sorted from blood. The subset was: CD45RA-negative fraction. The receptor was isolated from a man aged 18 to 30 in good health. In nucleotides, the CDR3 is TGTGCCACCAACACTGGCGGGAGTTCACCCCTCCACTTT. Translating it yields CATNTGGSSPLHF. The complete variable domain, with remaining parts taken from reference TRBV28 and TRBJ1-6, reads DVKVTQSSRYLVKRTGEKVFLECVQDMDHENMFWYRQDPGLGLRLIYFSYDVKMKEKGDIPEGYSVSREKKERFSLILESASTNQTSMYLCATNTGGSSPLHFGNGTRLTVT.